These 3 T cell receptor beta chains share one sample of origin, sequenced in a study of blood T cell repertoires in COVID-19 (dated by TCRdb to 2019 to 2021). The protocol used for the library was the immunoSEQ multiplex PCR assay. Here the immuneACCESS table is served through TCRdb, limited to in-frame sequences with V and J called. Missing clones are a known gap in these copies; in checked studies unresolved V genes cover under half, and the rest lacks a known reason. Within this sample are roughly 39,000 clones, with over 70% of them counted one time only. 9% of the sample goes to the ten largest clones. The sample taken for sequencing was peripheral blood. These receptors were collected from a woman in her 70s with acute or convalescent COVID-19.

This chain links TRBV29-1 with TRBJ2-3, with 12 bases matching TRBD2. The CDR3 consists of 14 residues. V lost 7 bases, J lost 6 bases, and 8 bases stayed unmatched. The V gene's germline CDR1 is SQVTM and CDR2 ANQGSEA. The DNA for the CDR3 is TGCAGCGCGACGACTAGCGGGAGACAGGATACGCAGTATTTT. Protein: CSATTSGRQDTQYF.

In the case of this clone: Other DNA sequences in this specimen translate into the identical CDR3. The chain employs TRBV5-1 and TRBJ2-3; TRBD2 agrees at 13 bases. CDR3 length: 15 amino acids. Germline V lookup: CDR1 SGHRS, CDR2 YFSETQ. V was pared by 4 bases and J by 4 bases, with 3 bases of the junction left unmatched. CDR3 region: CASSRTSGRADTQYF. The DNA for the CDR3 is TGCGCCAGCAGCCGTACTAGCGGGAGGGCAGATACGCAGTATTTT. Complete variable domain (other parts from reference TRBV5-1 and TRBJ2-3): KAGVTQTPRYLIKTRGQQVTLSCSPISGHRSVSWYQQTPGQGLQFLFEYFSETQRNKGNFPGRFSGRQFSNSRSEMNVSTLELGDSALYLCASSRTSGRADTQYFGPGTRLTVL.

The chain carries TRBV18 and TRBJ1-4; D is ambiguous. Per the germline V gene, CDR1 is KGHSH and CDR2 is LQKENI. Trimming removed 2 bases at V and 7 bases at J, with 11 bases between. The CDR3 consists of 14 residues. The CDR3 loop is CASSPDWGGEKLFF. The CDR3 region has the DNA TGTGCCAGCTCACCAGACTGGGGAGGTGAAAAACTGTTTTTT.